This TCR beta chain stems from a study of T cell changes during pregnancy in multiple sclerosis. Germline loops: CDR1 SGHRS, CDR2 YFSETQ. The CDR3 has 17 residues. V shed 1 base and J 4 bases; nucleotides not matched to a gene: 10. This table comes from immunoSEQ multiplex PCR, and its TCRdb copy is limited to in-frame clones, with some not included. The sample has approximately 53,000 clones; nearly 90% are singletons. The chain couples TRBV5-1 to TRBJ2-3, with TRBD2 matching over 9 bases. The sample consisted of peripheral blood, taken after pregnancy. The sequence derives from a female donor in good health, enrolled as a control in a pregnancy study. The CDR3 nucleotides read TGCGCCAGCAGCTTGAGGCCCGGCGGGGGGGAGGCAGATACGCAGTATTTT. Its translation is CASSLRPGGGEADTQYF. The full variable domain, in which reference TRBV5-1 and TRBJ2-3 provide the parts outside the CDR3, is KAGVTQTPRYLIKTRGQQVTLSCSPISGHRSVSWYQQTPGQGLQFLFEYFSETQRNKGNFPGRFSGRQFSNSRSEMNVSTLELGDSALYLCASSLRPGGGEADTQYFGPGTRLTVL.